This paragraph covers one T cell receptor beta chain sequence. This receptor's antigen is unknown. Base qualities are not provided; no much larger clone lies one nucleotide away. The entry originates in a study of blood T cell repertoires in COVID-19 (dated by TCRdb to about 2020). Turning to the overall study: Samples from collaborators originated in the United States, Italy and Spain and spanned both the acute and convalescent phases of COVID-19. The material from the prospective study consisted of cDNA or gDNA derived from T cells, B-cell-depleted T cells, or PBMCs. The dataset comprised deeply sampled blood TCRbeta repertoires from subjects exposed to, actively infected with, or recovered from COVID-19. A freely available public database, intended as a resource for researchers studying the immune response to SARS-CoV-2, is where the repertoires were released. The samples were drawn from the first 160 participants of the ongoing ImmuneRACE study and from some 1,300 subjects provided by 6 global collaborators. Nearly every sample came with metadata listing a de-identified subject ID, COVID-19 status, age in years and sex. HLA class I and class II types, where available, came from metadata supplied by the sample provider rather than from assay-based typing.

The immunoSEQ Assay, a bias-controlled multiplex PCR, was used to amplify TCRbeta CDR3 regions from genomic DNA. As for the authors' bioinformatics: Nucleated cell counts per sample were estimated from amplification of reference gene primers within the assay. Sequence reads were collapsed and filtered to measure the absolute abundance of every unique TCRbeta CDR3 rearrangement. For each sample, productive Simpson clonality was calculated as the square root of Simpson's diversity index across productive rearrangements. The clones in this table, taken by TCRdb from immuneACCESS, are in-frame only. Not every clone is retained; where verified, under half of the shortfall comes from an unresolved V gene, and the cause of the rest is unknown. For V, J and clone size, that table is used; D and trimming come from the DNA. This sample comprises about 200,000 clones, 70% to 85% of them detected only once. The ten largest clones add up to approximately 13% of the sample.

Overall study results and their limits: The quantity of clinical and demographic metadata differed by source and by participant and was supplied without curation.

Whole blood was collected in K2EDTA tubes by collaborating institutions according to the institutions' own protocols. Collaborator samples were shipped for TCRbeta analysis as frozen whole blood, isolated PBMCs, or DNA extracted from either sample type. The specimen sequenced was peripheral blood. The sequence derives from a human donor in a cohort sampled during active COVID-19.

The DNA sequence is as follows: TGTGCCAGCAGCCAAGATCTTAATAGCAATCAGCCCCAGCATTTT. It translates as CASSQDLNSNQPQHF. The chain is made from TRBV3-1 (or the pseudogene TRBV3-2) and TRBJ1-5; no D gene can be assigned with confidence. Via the germline V gene (reference sequence), CDR1 is LGHDT and CDR2 YNNKEL. Including cysteine and phenylalanine, the CDR3 has 15 amino acids. The CDR3 DNA has 45 bases and is translated from base 1. Trimming at the junction amounts to 0 bases on V and 0 bases on J, and the germline ends lie 6 bases apart.